This T cell receptor beta chain is from a study of Graves' ophthalmopathy and Graves' hyperthyroidism. Study overall: Peripheral blood was obtained at first diagnosis, ahead of any treatment.

CDR3 length: 11 amino acids. Per the germline V gene, CDR1 is DFQATT and CDR2 is SNEGSKA (reference sequence). The junction had 6 bases not matched to a gene; V was cut back by 6 bases and J by 10 bases. Regarding this clonotype: Antigen: not known.

The diagnosis combined clinical symptoms, thyroxine, TRAb, thyroid ultrasound and orbital computed tomography scans. The authors amplified TCR beta CDR3 regions, and they did so from RNA transcripts for repertoire sequencing. Second-round multiplex PCR followed a first-round RT-PCR using HTBI primers. In TCRdb, the multiplex PCR reads were re-called with MiXCR into one record per CDR3 protein. This table has about 740,000 distinct CDR3 sequences, 40% appearing once. Study results and limitations: Progression of ophthalmopathy was predicted by the model with more than 70% sensitivity and under 75% specificity.

The chain uses TRBV20-1 and TRBJ1-1; TRBD1 matches at 9 bases. Sequenced sample: peripheral blood. This TCR came from an adult man with Graves' ophthalmopathy. The CDR3 region has the DNA TGCAGTGCCGGACAGGGGTTCAGAGCTTTCTTT. This translates into CSAGQGFRAFF.